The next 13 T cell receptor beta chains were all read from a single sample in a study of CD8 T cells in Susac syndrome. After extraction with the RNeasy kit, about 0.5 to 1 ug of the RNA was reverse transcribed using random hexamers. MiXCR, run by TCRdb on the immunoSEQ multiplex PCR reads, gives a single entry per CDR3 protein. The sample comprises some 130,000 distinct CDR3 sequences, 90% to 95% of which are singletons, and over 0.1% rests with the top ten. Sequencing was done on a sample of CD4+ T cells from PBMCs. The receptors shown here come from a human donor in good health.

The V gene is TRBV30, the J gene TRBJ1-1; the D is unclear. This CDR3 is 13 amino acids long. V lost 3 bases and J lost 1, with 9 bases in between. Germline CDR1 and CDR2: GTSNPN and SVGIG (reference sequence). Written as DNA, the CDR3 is TGTGCCTGGAGCGAACAGACGAACACTGAAGCTTTCTTT. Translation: CAWSEQTNTEAFF.

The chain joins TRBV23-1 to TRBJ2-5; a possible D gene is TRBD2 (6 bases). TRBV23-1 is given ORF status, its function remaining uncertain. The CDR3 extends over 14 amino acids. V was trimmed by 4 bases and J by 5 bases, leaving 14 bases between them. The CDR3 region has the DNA TGCGCCAGCAGTCCCCCGGGGGTCGCGGAGACCCAGTACTTC. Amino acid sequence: CASSPPGVAETQYF.

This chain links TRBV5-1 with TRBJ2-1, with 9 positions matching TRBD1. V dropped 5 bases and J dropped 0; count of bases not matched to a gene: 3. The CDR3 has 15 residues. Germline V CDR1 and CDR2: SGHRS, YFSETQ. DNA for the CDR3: TGCGCCAGCAGTTCGGACAGGGGCTCCTACAATGAGCAGTTCTTC. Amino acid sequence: CASSSDRGSYNEQFF.

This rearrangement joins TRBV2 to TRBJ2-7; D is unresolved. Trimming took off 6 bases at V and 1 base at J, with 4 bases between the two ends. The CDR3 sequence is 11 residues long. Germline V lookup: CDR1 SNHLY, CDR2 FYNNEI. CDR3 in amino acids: CASRRSYEQYF. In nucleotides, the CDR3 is TGTGCCAGCAGGCGGTCCTACGAGCAGTACTTC.

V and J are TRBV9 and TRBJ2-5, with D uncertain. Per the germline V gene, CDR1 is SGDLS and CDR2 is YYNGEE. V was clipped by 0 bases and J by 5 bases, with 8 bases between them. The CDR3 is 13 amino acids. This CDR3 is CASSVDWAETQYF. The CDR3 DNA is TGTGCCAGCAGCGTAGATTGGGCGGAGACCCAGTACTTC.

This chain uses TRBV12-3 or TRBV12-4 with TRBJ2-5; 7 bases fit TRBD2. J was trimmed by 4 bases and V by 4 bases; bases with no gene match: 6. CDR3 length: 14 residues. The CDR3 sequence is CASSWEGLRETQYF. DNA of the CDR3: TGTGCCAGCAGTTGGGAGGGGCTCCGAGAGACCCAGTACTTC.

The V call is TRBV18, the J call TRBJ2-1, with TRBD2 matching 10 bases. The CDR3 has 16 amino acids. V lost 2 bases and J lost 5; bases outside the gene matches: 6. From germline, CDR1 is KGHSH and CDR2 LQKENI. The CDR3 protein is CASSPNRAGGHNEQFF. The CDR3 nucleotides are TGTGCCAGCTCACCAAATCGAGCGGGAGGGCACAATGAGCAGTTCTTC.

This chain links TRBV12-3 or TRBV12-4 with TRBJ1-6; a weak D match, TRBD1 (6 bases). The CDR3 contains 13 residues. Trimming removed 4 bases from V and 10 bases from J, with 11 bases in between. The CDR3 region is CASSSYRDSPLHF. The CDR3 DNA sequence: TGTGCCAGCAGTTCTTACAGGGACTCACCCCTCCACTTT.

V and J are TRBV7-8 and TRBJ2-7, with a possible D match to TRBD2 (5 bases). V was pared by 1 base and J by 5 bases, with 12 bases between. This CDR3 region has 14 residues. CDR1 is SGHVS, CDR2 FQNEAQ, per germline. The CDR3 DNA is TGTGCCAGCAGCTTAGGGCAGAGGGATAACGAGCAGTACTTC. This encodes CASSLGQRDNEQYF.

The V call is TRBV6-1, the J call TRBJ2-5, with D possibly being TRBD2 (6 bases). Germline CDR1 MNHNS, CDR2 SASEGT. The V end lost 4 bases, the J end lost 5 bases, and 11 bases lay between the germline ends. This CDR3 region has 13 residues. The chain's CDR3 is CASSAGLRETQYF. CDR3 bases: TGTGCCAGCAGTGCGGGACTCCGGGAGACCCAGTACTTC.

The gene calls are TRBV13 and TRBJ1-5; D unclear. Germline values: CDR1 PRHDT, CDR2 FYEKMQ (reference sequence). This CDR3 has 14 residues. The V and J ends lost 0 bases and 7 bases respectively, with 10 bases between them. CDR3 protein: CASSLGLGRQPQHF. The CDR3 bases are TGTGCCAGCAGCTTAGGCCTGGGTCGGCAGCCCCAGCATTTT.

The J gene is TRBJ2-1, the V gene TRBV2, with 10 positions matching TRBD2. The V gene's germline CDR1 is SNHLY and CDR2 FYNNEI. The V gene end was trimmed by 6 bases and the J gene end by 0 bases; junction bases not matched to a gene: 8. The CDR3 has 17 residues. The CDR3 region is CASRSTASGSSYNEQFF. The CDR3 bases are TGTGCCAGCAGATCCACCGCTAGCGGGAGCTCCTACAATGAGCAGTTCTTC.

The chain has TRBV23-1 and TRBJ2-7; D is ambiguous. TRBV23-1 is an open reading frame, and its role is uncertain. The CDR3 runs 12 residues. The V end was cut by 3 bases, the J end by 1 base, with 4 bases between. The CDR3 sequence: CASSHPSYEQYF. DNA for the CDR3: TGCGCCAGCAGTCATCCTTCCTACGAGCAGTACTTC.